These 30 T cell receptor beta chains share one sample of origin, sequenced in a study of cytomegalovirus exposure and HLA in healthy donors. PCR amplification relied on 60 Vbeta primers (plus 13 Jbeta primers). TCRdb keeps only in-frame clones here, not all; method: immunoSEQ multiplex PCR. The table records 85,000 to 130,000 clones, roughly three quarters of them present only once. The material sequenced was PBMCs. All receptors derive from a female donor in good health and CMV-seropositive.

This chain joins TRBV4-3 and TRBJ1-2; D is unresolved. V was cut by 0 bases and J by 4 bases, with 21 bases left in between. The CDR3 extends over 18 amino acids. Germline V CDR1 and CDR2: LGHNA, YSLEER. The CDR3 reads CASSQEASQDALGYGYTF. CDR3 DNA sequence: TGCGCCAGCAGCCAAGAGGCTAGCCAGGACGCCTTGGGCTATGGCTACACCTTC.

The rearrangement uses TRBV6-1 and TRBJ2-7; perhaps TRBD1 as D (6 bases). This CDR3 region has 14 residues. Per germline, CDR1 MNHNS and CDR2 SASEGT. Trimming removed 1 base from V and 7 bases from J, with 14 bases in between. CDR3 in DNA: TGTGCCAGCAGTGAAGACAGGGCTTTGGGAGAGCAGTACTTC. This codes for CASSEDRALGEQYF.

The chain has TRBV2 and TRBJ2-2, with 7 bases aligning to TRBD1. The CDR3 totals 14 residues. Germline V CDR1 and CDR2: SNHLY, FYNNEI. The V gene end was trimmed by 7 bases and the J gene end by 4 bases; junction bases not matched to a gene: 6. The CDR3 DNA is TGTGCCAGCATTCCCGACAGGGCCACCGGGGAGCTGTTTTTT. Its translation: CASIPDRATGELFF.

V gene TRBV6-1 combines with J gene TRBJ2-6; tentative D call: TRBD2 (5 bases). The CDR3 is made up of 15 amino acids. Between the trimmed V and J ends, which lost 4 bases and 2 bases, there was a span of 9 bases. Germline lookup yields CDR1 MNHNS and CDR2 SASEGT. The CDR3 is CASSGAGAGANVLTF. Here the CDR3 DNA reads TGTGCCAGCAGTGGGGCCGGGGCTGGGGCCAACGTCCTGACTTTC.

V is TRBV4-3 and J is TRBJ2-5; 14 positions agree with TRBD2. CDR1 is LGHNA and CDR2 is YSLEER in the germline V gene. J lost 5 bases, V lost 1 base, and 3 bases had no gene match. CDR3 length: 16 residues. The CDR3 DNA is TGCGCCAGCAGCCAAGGGACTAGCGGGGGGTACGAGACCCAGTACTTC. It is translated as CASSQGTSGGYETQYF.

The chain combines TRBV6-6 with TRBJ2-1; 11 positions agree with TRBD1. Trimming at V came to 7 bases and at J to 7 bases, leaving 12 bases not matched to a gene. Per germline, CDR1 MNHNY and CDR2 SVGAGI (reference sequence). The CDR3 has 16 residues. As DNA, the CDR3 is TGTGCCAGCACCCCGCAAACTGGGACAGGGGGAAATGAGCAGTTCTTC. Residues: CASTPQTGTGGNEQFF.

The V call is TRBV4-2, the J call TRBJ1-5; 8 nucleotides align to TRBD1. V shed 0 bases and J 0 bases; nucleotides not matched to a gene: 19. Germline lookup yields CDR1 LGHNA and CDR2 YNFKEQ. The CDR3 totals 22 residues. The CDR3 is CASSQEGIRMGEGTGSNQPQHF. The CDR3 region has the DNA TGTGCCAGCAGCCAAGAGGGCATAAGAATGGGCGAGGGGACAGGTAGCAATCAGCCCCAGCATTTT.

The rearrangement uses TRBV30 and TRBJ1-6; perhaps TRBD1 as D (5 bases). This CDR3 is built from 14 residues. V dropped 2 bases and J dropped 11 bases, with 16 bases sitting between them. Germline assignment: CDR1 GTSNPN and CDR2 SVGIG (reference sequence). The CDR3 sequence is CAWSPWGRSTPLHF. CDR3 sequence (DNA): TGTGCCTGGAGTCCTTGGGGGAGGTCCACACCCCTCCACTTT.

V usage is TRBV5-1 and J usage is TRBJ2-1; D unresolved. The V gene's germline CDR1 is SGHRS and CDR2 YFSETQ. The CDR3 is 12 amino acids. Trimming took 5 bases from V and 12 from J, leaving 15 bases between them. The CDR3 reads CASSLEARTQFF. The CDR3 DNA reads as TGCGCCAGCAGTCTTGAAGCGCGCACGCAGTTCTTC.

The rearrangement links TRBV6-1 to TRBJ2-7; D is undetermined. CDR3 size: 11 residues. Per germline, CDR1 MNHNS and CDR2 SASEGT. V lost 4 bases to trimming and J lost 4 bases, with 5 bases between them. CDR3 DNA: TGTGCCAGCAGTGTCGGGTACGAGCAGTACTTC. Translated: CASSVGYEQYF.

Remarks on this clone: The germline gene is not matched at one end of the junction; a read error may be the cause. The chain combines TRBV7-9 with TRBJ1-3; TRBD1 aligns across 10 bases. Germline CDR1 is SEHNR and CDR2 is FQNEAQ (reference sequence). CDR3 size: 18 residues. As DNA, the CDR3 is TGTTCCAGCAACCCCTGGACAGGGGGAATTTTCTCTGGAAACACCATATATTTT. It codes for CSSNPWTGGIFSGNTIYF.

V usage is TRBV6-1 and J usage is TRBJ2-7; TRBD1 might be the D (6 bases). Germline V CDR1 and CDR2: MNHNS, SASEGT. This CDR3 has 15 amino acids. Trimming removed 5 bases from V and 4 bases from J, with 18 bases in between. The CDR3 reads CASSFGGAGGYEQYF. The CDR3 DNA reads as TGTGCCAGCAGTTTTGGGGGCGCGGGTGGGTACGAGCAGTACTTC.

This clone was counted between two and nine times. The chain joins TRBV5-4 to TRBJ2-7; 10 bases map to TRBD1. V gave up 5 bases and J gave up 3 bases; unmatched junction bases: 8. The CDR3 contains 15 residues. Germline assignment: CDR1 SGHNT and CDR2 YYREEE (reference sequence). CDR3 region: CASSAVGDRGYEQYF. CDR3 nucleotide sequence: TGTGCCAGCAGTGCTGTGGGGGACAGGGGCTACGAGCAGTACTTC. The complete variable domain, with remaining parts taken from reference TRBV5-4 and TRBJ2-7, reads ETGVTQSPTHLIKTRGQQVTLRCSSQSGHNTVSWYQQALGQGPQFIFQYYREEENGRGNFPPRFSGLQFPNYSSELNVNALELDDSALYLCASSAVGDRGYEQYFGPGTRLTVT.

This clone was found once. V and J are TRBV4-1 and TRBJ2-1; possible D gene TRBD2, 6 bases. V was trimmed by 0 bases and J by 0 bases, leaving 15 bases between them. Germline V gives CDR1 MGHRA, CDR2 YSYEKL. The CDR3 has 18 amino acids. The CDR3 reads CASSQDFAGGNSYNEQFF. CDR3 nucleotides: TGCGCCAGCAGCCAAGACTTCGCCGGCGGGAACTCCTACAATGAGCAGTTCTTC.

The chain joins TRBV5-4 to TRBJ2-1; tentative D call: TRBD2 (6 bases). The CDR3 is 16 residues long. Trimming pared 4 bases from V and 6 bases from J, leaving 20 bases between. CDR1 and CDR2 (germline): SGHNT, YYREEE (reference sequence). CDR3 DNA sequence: TGTGCCAGCAGCCCTCGGGTCTCGCCCGGGGGCAATGAGCAGTTCTTC. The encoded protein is CASSPRVSPGGNEQFF.

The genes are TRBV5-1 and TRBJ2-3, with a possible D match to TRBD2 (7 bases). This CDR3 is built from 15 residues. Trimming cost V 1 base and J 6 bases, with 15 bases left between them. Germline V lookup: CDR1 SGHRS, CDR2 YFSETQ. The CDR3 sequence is CASSLTTGGGDTQYF. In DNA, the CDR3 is TGCGCCAGCAGCTTGACGACAGGCGGGGGCGATACGCAGTATTTT.

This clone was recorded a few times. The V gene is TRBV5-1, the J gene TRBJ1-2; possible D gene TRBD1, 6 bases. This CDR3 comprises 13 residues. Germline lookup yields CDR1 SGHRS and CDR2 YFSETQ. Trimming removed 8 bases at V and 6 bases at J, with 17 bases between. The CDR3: CASRGGQGNGYTF. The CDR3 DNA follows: TGCGCCAGTCGGGGCGGTCAGGGGAATGGCTACACCTTC.

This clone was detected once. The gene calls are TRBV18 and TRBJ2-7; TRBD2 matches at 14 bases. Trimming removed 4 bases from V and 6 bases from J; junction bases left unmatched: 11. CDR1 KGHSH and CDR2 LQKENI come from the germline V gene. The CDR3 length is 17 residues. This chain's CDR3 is CASSLAGTSGSLPEQYF. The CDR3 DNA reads TGTGCCAGCTCACTTGCCGGGACTAGCGGGAGCTTGCCCGAGCAGTACTTC.

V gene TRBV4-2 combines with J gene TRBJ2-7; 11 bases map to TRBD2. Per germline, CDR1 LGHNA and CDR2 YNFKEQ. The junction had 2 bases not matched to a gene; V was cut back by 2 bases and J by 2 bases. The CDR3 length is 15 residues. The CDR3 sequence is CASSQTTSGAYEQYF. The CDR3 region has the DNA TGTGCCAGCAGCCAAACGACTAGCGGGGCCTACGAGCAGTACTTC.

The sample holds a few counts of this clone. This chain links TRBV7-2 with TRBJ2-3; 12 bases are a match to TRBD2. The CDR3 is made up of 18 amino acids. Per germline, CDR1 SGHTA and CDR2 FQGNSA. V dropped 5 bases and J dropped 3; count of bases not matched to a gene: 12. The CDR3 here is CASSPLGLAGGPTDTQYF. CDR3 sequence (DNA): TGTGCCAGCAGCCCCCTTGGTCTAGCGGGAGGGCCAACAGATACGCAGTATTTT.

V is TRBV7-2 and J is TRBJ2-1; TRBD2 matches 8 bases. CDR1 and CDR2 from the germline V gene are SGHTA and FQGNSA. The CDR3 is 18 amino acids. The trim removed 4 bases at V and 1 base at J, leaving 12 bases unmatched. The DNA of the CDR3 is TGTGCCAGCAGCTCACCCGGGGGGGTGGAGGGGTCCTACAATGAGCAGTTCTTC. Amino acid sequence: CASSSPGGVEGSYNEQFF.

CDR3 nucleotides: TGTGCCAGCGTTTCTTCTGGAAACACCATATATTTT. Its protein is CASVSSGNTIYF. The chain recombines TRBV2 with TRBJ1-3; D is ambiguous. CDR3 size: 12 residues. Germline V gives CDR1 SNHLY, CDR2 FYNNEI. Trimming cost V 8 bases and J 1 base, with 6 bases left between them.

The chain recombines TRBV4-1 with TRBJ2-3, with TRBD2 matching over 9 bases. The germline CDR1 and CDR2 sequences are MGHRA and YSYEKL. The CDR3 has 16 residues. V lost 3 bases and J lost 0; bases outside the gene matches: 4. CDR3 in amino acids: CASSHTSGPSTDTQYF. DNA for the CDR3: TGCGCCAGCAGCCACACTAGCGGGCCTAGCACAGATACGCAGTATTTT.

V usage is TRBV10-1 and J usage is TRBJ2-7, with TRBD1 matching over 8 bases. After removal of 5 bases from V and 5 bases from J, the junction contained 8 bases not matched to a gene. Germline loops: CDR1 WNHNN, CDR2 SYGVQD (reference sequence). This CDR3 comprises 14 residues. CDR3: CASSIGQGLNEQYF. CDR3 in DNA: TGCGCCAGCAGTATCGGACAGGGTCTCAACGAGCAGTACTTC.

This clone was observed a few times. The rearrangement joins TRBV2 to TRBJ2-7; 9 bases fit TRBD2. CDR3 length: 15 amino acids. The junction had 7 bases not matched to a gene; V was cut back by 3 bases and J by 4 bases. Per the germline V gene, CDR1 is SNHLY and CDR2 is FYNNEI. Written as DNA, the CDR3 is TGTGCCAGCAGTGATATTGTAGCGGGAGAGTACGAGCAGTACTTC. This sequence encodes CASSDIVAGEYEQYF.

CDR3 nucleotide sequence: TGTGCCAGCAGTGAACTAGGCTCGTACTTC. This sequence encodes CASSELGSYF. The chain joins TRBV2 to TRBJ2-7; no definite D call. V shed 2 bases and J shed 12 bases, with 8 bases lying between them. Germline V gene data show CDR1 as SNHLY and CDR2 as FYNNEI. The CDR3 totals 10 residues.

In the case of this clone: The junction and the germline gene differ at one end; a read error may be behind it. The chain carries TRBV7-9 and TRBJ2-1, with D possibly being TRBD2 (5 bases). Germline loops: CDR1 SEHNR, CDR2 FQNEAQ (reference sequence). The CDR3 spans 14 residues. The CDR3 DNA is TGTTCCAGCGAGGAGGAGCATTCCTACAATGAGCAGTTCTTC. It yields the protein CSSEEEHSYNEQFF.

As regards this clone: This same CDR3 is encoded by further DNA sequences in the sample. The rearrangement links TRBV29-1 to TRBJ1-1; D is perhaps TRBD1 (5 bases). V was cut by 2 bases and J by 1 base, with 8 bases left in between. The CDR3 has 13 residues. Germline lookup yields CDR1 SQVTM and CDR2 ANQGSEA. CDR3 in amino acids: CSVERGRNTEAFF. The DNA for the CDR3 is TGCAGCGTTGAACGGGGGAGGAACACTGAAGCTTTCTTT.

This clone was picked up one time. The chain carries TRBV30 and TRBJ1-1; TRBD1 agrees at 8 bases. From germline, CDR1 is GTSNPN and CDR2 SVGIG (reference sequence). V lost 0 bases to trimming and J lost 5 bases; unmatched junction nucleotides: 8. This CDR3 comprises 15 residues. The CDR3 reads CAWSVRRQGATEAFF. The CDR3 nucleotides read TGTGCCTGGAGTGTACGACGGCAGGGGGCAACTGAAGCTTTCTTT.

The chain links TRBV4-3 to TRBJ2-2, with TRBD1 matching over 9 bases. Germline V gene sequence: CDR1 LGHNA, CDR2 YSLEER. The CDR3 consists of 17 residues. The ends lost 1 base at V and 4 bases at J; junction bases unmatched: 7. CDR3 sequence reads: CASSQGPGQGFTGELFF. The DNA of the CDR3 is TGCGCCAGCAGCCAAGGGCCGGGACAGGGATTCACCGGGGAGCTGTTTTTT.